These 5 T cell receptor beta chains share one sample of origin, sequenced in a study of blood T cell repertoires in COVID-19. Repertoires were generated with immunoSEQ multiplex PCR, while TCRdb's copy carries only in-frame clones and drops some. The sample includes 90,000 to 150,000 clones, roughly 87% of them seen just once. Sequences were obtained from peripheral blood. These receptor sequences come from a man older than 75 with acute or convalescent COVID-19.

The chain uses TRBV7-9 and TRBJ2-3; D call uncertain. The V end was cut by 3 bases, the J end by 6 bases, with 4 bases between. The CDR3 covers 11 residues. Germline CDR1 SEHNR, CDR2 FQNEAQ (reference sequence). CDR3: CASSLSDTQYF. Here the CDR3 DNA reads TGTGCCAGCAGCTTGTCTGATACGCAGTATTTT.

The chain links TRBV27 to TRBJ2-3; 7 nucleotides line up with TRBD2. CDR1 is MNHEY, CDR2 SMNVEV, per germline (reference sequence). V shed 7 bases and J 4 bases; nucleotides not matched to a gene: 17. The length of the CDR3 is 17 residues. This chain's CDR3 is CASKPEKTLASADTQYF. CDR3 coding DNA: TGTGCCAGCAAGCCCGAAAAAACACTAGCGTCGGCAGATACGCAGTATTTT.

The gene calls are TRBV11-2 and TRBJ1-5, with 7 bases that match TRBD1. This CDR3 region has 17 residues. CDR1 and CDR2 from the germline V gene are SGHAT and FQNNGV. V shed 4 bases, J shed 1 base, and the junction held 10 bases outside the gene matches. CDR3 DNA: TGTGCCAGCAGCTCAGGGTACAGGGGAAAGAGCAATCAGCCCCAGCATTTT. Its translation: CASSSGYRGKSNQPQHF.

This chain links TRBV23-1 with TRBJ2-7; 7 bases align to TRBD2. TRBV23-1 counts as an open reading frame of uncertain function. CDR3 length: 14 amino acids. Losses at the gene ends were 7 bases for V and 5 bases for J; bases not matched to a gene: 11. The CDR3 DNA sequence: TGCGCCAGCACCCTAGGACTAGGGCTTAACGAGCAGTACTTC. Translation: CASTLGLGLNEQYF.

This clone was counted only a few times. V gene TRBV28 combines with J gene TRBJ1-5, with TRBD1 matching 7 bases. The CDR3 runs 13 residues. Per germline, CDR1 MDHEN and CDR2 SYDVKM. V lost 3 bases to trimming and J lost 10 bases; unmatched junction nucleotides: 6. CDR3 nucleotide sequence: TGTGCCAGCAGTTTCCTGACAGGGACACCCCAGCATTTT. It translates to CASSFLTGTPQHF.